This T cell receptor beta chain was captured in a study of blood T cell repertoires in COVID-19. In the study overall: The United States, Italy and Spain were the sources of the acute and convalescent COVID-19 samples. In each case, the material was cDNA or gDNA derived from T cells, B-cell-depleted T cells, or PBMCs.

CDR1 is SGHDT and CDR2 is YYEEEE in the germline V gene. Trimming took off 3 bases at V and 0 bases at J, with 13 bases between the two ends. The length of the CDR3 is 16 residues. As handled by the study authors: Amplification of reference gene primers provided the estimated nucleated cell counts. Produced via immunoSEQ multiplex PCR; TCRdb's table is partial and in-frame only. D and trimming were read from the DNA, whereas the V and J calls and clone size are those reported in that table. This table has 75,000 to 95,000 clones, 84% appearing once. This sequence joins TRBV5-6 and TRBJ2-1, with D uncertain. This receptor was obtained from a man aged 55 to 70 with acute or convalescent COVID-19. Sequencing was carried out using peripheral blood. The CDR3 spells CASSSQLGSSYNEQFF. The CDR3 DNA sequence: TGTGCCAGCAGCTCCCAATTGGGCAGCTCCTACAATGAGCAGTTCTTC.